The clone carrying this T cell receptor (beta chain) showed up just a few times. These data originate in a study of patients and donors after allogeneic stem cell transplantation. CDR3 length: 15 amino acids. Germline V gene data show CDR1 as KGHDR and CDR2 as SFDVKD. With 3 bases clipped from V and 3 bases from J, the junction kept 3 bases outside the gene matches. Each CDR3 protein is one row after TCRdb ran MiXCR on the RT-PCR reads. This sample carries approximately 200,000 distinct CDR3 sequences, approximately 41% of them seen once, and the ten largest clones take approximately 30%. The chain combines TRBV24-1 with TRBJ2-3; 9 bases are shared with TRBD2. This receptor was identified in a human donor who was either an allogeneic HSCT recipient or a stem cell or donor lymphocyte infusion donor (not recorded which). It is not recorded whose cells these are; they may come from a transplant donor. Sequenced material: blood, either unsorted or a sorted T cell fraction (not recorded which). In nucleotides, the CDR3 is TGTGCCACCAGTGATGCTGCGGGGGGGACAGATACGCAGTATTTT. Translating gives CATSDAAGGTDTQYF.